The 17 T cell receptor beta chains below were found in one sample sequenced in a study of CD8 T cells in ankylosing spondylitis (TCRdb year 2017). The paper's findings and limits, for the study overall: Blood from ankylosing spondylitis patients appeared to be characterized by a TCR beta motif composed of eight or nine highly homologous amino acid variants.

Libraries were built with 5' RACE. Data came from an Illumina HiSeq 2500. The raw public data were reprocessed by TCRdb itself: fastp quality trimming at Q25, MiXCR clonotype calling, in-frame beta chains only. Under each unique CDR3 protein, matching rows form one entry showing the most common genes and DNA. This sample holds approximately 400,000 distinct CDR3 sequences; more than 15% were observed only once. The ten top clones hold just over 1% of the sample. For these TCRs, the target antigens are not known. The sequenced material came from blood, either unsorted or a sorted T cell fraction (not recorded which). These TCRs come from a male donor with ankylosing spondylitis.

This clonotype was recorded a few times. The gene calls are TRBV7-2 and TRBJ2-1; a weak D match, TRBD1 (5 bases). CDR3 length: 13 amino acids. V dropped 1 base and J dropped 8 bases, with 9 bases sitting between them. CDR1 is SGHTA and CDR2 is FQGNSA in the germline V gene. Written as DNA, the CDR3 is TGTGCCAGCAGCTTAGGCAGGGATGATGAGCAGTTCTTC. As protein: CASSLGRDDEQFF.

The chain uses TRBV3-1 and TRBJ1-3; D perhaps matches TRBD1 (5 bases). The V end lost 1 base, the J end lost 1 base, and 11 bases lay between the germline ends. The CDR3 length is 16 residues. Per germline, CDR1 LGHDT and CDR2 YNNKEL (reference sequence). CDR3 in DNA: TGTGCCAGCAGCCAAGGTCCCGGGGGATCTGGAAACACCATATATTTT. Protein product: CASSQGPGGSGNTIYF. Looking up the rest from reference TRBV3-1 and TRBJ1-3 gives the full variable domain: DTAVSQTPKYLVTQMGNDKSIKCEQNLGHDTMYWYKQDSKKFLKIMFSYNNKELIINETVPNRFSPKSPDKAHLNLHINSLELGDSAVYFCASSQGPGGSGNTIYFGEGSWLTVV.

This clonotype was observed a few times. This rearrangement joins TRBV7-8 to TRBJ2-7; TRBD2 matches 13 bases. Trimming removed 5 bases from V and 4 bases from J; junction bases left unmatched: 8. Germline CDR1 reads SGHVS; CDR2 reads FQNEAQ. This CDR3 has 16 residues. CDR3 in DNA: TGTGCCAGCAGCCCCAGGACTAGCGGGAGTGAGTACGAGCAGTACTTC. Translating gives CASSPRTSGSEYEQYF.

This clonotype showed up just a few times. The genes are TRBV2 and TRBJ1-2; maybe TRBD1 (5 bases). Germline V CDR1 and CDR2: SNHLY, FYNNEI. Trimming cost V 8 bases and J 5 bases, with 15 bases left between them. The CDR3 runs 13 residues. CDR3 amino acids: CASGGPGGYGYTF. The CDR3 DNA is TGTGCCAGCGGGGGTCCGGGCGGGTATGGCTACACCTTC.

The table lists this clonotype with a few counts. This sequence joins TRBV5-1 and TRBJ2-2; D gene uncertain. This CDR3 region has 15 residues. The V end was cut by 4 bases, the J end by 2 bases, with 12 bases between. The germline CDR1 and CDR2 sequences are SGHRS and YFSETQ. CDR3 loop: CASSPPLANTGELFF. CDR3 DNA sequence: TGCGCCAGCAGCCCTCCCCTCGCAAACACCGGGGAGCTGTTTTTT.

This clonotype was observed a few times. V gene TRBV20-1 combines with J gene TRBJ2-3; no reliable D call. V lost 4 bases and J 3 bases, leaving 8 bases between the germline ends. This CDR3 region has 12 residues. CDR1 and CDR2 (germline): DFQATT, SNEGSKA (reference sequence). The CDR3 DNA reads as TGCAGTGCTAATTGGGGAACAGATACGCAGTATTTT. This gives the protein CSANWGTDTQYF.

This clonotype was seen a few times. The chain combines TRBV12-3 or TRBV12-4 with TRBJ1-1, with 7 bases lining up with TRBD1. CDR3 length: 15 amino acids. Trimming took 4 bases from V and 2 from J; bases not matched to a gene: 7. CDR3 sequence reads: CASSWSGGVNTEAFF. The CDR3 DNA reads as TGTGCCAGCAGTTGGTCAGGGGGTGTCAACACTGAAGCTTTCTTT.

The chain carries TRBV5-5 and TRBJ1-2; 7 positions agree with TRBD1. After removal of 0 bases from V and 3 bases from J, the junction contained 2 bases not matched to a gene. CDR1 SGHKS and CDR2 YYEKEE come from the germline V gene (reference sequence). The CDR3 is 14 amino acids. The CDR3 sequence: CASSLEGQHYGYTF. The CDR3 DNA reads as TGTGCCAGCAGCTTGGAGGGACAGCACTATGGCTACACCTTC. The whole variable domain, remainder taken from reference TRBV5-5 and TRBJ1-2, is DAGVTQSPTHLIKTRGQQVTLRCSPISGHKSVSWYQQVLGQGPQFIFQYYEKEERGRGNFPDRFSARQFPNYSSELNVNALLLGDSALYLCASSLEGQHYGYTFGSGTRLTVV.

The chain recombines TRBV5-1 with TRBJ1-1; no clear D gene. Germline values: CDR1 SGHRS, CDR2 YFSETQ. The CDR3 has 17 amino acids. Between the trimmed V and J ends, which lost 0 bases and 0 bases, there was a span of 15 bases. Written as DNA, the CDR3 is TGCGCCAGCAGCTTGGGGGAGAGGTTAATGATGAACACTGAAGCTTTCTTT. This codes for CASSLGERLMMNTEAFF.

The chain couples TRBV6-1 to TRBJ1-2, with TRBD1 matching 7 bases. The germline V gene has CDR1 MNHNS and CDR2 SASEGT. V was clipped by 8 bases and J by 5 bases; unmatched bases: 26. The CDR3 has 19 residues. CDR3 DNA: TGTGCCAGCTCTATTTACCCCCTCTCGGACAGGAGGAAAGGGTATGGCTACACCTTC. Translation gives CASSIYPLSDRRKGYGYTF.

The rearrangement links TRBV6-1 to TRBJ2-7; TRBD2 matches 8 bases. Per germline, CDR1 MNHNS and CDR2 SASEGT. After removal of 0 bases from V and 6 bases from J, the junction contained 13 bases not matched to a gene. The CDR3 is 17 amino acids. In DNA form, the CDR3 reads TGTGCCAGCAGTGAAGCCCTTAGAAGGAGCGGGAGTGGCGAGCAGTACTTC. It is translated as CASSEALRRSGSGEQYF.

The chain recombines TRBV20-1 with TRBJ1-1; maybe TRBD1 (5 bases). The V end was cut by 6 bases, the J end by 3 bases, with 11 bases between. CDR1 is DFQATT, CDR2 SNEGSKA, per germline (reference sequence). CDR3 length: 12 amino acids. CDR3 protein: CSAAQGDTEAFF. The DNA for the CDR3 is TGCAGTGCAGCCCAGGGAGACACTGAAGCTTTCTTT.

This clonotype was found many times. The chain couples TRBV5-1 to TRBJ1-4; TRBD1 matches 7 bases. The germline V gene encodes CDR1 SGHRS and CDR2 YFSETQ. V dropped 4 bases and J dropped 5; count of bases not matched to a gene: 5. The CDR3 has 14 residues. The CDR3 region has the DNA TGCGCCAGCAGCCGCGACAGGGCGAATGAAAAACTGTTTTTT. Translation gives CASSRDRANEKLFF.

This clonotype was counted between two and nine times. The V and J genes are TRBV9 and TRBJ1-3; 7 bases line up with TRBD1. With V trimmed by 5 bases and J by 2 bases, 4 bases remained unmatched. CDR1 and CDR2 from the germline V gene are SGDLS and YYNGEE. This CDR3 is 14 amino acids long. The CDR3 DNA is TGTGCCAGCAGGGAGGGGACAGCTGGAAACACCATATATTTT. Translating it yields CASREGTAGNTIYF.

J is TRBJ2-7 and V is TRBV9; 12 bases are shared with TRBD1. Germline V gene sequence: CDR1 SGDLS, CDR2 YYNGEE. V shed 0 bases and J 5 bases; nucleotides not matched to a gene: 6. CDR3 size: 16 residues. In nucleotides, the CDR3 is TGTGCCAGCAGCGTAGTAGGGACAGGGGGCTTGAACGAGCAGTACTTC. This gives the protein CASSVVGTGGLNEQYF.

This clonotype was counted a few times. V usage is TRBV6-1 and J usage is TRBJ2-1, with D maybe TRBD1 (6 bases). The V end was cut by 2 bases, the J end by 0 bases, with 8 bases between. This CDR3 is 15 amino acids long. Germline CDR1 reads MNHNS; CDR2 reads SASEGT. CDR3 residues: CASSELQGSYNEQFF. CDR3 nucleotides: TGTGCCAGCAGTGAACTACAGGGCTCCTACAATGAGCAGTTCTTC.

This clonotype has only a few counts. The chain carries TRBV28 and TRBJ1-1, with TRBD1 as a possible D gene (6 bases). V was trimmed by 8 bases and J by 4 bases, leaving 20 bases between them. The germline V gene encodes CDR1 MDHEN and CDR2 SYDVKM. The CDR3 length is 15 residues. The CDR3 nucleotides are TGTGCCAGCGGGCTAGGGGGTACCAGGACCACTGAAGCTTTCTTT. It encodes CASGLGGTRTTEAFF.